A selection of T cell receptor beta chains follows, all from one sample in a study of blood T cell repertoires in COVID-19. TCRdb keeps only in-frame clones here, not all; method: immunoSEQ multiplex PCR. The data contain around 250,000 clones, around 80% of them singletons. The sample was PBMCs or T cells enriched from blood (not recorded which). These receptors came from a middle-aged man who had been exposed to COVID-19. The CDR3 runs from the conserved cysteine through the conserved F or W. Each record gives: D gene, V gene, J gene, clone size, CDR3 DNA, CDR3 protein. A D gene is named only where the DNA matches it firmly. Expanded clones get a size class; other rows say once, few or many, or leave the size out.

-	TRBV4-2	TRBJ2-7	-	TGTGCCAGCAGCCAAACAGGGCTGAGCGAGCAGTACTTC	CASSQTGLSEQYF
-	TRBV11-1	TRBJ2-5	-	TGTGCCAGCAGCTTACTGTTGGAGACCCAGTACTTC	CASSLLLETQYF
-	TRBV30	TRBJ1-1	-	TGTGCCTGGAGTGCCCTCCCCTCTGAAGCTTTCTTT	CAWSALPSEAFF
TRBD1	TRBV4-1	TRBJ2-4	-	TGCGCCAGCAGCCAAGCGGCAGGGACAGGCAAAAACATTCAGTACTTC	CASSQAAGTGKNIQYF
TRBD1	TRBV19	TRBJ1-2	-	TGTGCCAGTAGTATAGACCGACAGGGGACAGGTGGCTACACCTTC	CASSIDRQGTGGYTF
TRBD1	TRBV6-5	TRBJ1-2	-	TGTGCCAGCAGATTTTTCGACAGGGACAACTATGGCTACACCTTC	CASRFFDRDNYGYTF
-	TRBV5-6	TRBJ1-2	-	TGTGCCAGCAGCCGCGGGGGGCTATTAGGCTACACCTTC	CASSRGGLLGYTF
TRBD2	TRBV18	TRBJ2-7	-	TGTGCCAGCTCACCGGGACTAGGAGCCGAGCAGTACTTC	CASSPGLGAEQYF
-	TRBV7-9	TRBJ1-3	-	TGTGCCAGCAGCCGTACAGACTCTGGAAACACCATATATTTT	CASSRTDSGNTIYF
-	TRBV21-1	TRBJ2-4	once	TGTGCCAGCCTAAAGGTAGGGGGTGGCCTACTAGCCAAAAACATTCAGTACTTC	CASLKVGGGLLAKNIQYF
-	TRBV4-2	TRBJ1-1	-	TGTGCCAGCAGCCAAGATAGTAGCTTCTCTTCAGCTTTCTTT	CASSQDSSFSSAFF
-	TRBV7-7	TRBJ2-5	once	TGTGCTAGCAGCTTAGGGGCAGGACAGATAGAGACCCAGTACTTC	CASSLGAGQIETQYF
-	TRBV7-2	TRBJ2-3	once	TGTGCCAGCAGCTTAGCGCTCCCGGGAGCGGGCACAGATACGCAGTATTTT	CASSLALPGAGTDTQYF
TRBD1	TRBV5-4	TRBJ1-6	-	TGTGCCAGCAGCCAAGGACAGGGGTGGAGGTCACCCCTCCACTTT	CASSQGQGWRSPLHF
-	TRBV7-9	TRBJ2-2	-	TGTGCCAGCAGCTTAATTACTACGCAGTCCGGGGAGCTGTTTTTT	CASSLITTQSGELFF
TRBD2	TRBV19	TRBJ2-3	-	TGTGCCAGTAGTCTGGGGACTAGCGGGAGAAGTACGCAGTATTTT	CASSLGTSGRSTQYF
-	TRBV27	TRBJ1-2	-	TGTGCCAGCAGTTTCCGACAGATAACCGGAGAAACCCACGACTATGGCTACACCTTC	CASSFRQITGETHDYGYTF
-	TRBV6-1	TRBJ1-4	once	TGTGCCAGCAGCACGGCGGGGGGCGCTAATGAAAAACTGTTTTTT	CASSTAGGANEKLFF
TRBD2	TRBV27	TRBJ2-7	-	TGTGCCAGCAGCATTTGGGGGGAGGGCCTGTACGAGCAGTACTTC	CASSIWGEGLYEQYF
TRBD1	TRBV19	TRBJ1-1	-	TGTGCCAGTTTTCCCCGGGACAGCCGAAACACTGAAGCTTTCTTT	CASFPRDSRNTEAFF
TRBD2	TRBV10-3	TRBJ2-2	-	TGTGCCATCAGCACGAGCGGGAGGAAAGACGCCGTGAATACCGGGGAGCTGTTTTTT	CAISTSGRKDAVNTGELFF
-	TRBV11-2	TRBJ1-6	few	TGTGCCAGCAGCTTAGAACAGGGTTCACCCCTCCACTTT	CASSLEQGSPLHF
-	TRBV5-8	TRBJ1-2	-	TGTGCCAGCAGCTTGCTGGCAGGGGAGGGCTACACCTTC	CASSLLAGEGYTF
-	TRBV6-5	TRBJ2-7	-	TGTGCCAGCCGCCCCCGTGGGCTTGTCTACGAGCAGTACTTC	CASRPRGLVYEQYF
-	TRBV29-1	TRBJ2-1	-	TGCAGCGTGCCAAAGGCGGGCTCGAACTACAATGAGCAGTTCTTC	CSVPKAGSNYNEQFF
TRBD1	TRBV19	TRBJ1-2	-	TGTGCCAGTAGTCCCCCGGGACAGGGGGCTGCTGGCTACACCTTC	CASSPPGQGAAGYTF
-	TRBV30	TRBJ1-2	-	TGTGCCTGGAGCCTTACTAACTATGGCTACACCTTC	CAWSLTNYGYTF
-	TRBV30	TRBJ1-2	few	TGTGCCTGGAGTAGAGACTTCTCAAGCACCTTC	CAWSRDFSSTF
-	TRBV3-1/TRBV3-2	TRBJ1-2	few	TGTGCCAGCAGCCAAGGGAAGGGGTCCTATGGCTACACCTTC	CASSQGKGSYGYTF
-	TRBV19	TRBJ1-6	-	TGTGCCAGTAGTATATATTCACAGGGTAGGGGAAATTCACCCCTCCACTTT	CASSIYSQGRGNSPLHF
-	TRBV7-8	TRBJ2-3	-	TGTGCCAGCAGCGCCACTCTAGAGTACACAGATACGCAGTATTTT	CASSATLEYTDTQYF
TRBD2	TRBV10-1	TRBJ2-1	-	TGCGCCAGCAGTGATGCGCCGGGGGGTAATGAGCAGTTCTTC	CASSDAPGGNEQFF
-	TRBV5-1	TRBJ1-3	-	TGCGCCAGCAGTTCCAGAATTGGAAACACCATATATTTT	CASSSRIGNTIYF
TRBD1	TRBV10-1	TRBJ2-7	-	TGCGCCAGCAGCGAAGCCGGGACAGGGGGGTCCGAGCAGTACTTC	CASSEAGTGGSEQYF
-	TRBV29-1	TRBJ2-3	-	TGCAGCGTCCGACAAACAGGGATAGATACGCAGTATTTT	CSVRQTGIDTQYF
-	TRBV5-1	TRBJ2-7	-	TGCGCCAGCAGCTTGGACCTATACGAGCAGTACTTC	CASSLDLYEQYF
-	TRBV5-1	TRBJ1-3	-	TGCGCCAGCAGCTTGGGCGAAGGGGCCGGAAACACCATATATTTT	CASSLGEGAGNTIYF
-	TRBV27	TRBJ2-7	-	TGTGCCAGCAGAGACTCGCGGCCCGGGATCGAGCAGTACTTC	CASRDSRPGIEQYF
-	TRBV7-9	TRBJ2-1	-	TGTGCCAGCAGCTTAGTAGGGGCCTACAATGAGCAGTTCTTC	CASSLVGAYNEQFF
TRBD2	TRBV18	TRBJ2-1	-	TGTGCCAGCTCAAGGACTAGCGGGTCATACAATGAGCAGTTCTTC	CASSRTSGSYNEQFF
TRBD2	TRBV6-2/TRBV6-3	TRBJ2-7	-	TGTGCCAGCAGTTTCTCAGGACTAGCGGGAGCCAGTAACATTGGGTACGAGCAGTACTTC	CASSFSGLAGASNIGYEQYF
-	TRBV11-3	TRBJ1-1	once	TGTGCCAGCAGCTTTACGGGTGACACTGAAGCTTTCTTT	CASSFTGDTEAFF
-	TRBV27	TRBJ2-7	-	TGTGCCAGCAGTCTTGGGTCGCGGCAGTTCTACGAGCAGTACTTC	CASSLGSRQFYEQYF
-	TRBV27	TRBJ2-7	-	TGTGCCAGCAGTCCATCAGGGGGGTTCAACGAGCAGTACTTC	CASSPSGGFNEQYF
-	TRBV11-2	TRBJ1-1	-	TGTGCCAGCAGCCAGGCGGCCCAGACAGCCGAAGCTTTCTTT	CASSQAAQTAEAFF
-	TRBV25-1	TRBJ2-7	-	TGTGCCAGCAGTGACCCTTCCTACGAGCAGTACTTC	CASSDPSYEQYF
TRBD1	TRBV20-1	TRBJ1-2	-	TGCAGTGCGACAGGGTTAGATGGCTACACCTTC	CSATGLDGYTF
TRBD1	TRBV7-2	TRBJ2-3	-	TGTGCCAGCAGCTTACAGGGGGAAAGGTATTTT	CASSLQGERYF